This T cell receptor beta chain comes out of a study of blood T cell repertoires in COVID-19. Study as a whole: T cells, B-cell-depleted T cells, or PBMCs supplied cDNA or gDNA.

The CDR3 contains 15 residues. Germline V gives CDR1 SGHNT, CDR2 YYREEE (reference sequence). Trimming removed 0 bases from V and 3 bases from J, with 12 bases in between. In the source study's methods: Amplification from reference gene primers served as the basis for estimated nucleated cell counts. Clones were sequenced by immunoSEQ multiplex PCR, and TCRdb holds only the in-frame ones, with some missing. V and J calls and clone size come straight from that table; D and trimming were deduced from the DNA. The top ten clones hold roughly 2.6% of a sample with about 170,000 clones, around 81% of them seen once.

The receptor was isolated from a human donor with acute or convalescent COVID-19. The donor label of this sample is uncertain. The sequencing sample was made of peripheral blood. The V and J genes are TRBV5-4 and TRBJ2-5; no reliable D call. The CDR3 coding sequence is TGTGCCAGCAGCTTGGTTTCGGTTCGTGAAGAGACCCAGTACTTC. Translated: CASSLVSVREETQYF. Together with reference TRBV5-4 and TRBJ2-5, the CDR3 gives the full variable domain: ETGVTQSPTHLIKTRGQQVTLRCSSQSGHNTVSWYQQALGQGPQFIFQYYREEENGRGNFPPRFSGLQFPNYSSELNVNALELDDSALYLCASSLVSVREETQYFGPGTRLLVL.